The 19 T cell receptor beta chains below were found in one sample sequenced in a study of CXCR3-negative and CXCR3-positive naive CD8 T cells. UMI-labeled 5' RACE TRB cDNA libraries were prepared from the cells. With the 5' RACE reads reprocessed, TCRdb shows one record per CDR3 protein and no DNA. Across 150,000 or so distinct CDR3 sequences, the top ten clones capture 0.25% to 0.3% of the sample. The antigens for these receptors are not known. Study outcomes and limitations: CXCR3-positive naive cells carried more hydrophobic TRB CDR3s than CXCR3-negative ones.

Sequencing was done on a sample of naive CXCR3+ CD8+ T cells from blood. The subset is: CD45RO-CCR7+CD27+CD95- naive CD8+ T cells expressing CXCR3 (TNR3+). These receptors all come from a human donor in good health. Some clones in this sample may be carry-over from other donors' samples.

The rearrangement uses TRBV7-9 and TRBJ2-6. The CDR3 loop spans 14 amino acids. Germline loops: CDR1 SEHNR, CDR2 FQNEAQ (reference sequence). The CDR3 loop reads CAPMESSGANVLTF.

The V and J genes are TRBV20-1 and TRBJ1-2; the TCRdb call, TRBD1, lacks DNA for checking. Per the germline V gene, CDR1 is DFQATT and CDR2 is SNEGSKA (reference sequence). The CDR3 runs to 12 residues. This chain's CDR3 is CSVWTRDGGYTF.

V usage is TRBV5-1 and J usage is TRBJ2-3; TCRdb lists TRBD2, though no DNA is available to test this call. Germline V lookup: CDR1 SGHRS, CDR2 YFSETQ. The CDR3 is 16 amino acids. CDR3: CARKLFGPIVPDTQYF.

The chain joins TRBV7-3 to TRBJ1-2; TCRdb reports TRBD1, a call that lacks DNA to check it against. The CDR3 has 14 amino acids. CDR1 and CDR2 from the germline V gene are SGHTA and FQGTGA. The CDR3 spells CASSQTGGNYGYTF.

V usage is TRBV6-5 and J usage is TRBJ1-2; TCRdb gives TRBD1 as the D gene, but with no DNA this cannot be confirmed. The CDR3 totals 15 residues. Germline-derived CDR1 and CDR2 are MNHEY and SVGAGI. The CDR3 loop reads CASSYSIRAAYGYTF.

This sequence joins TRBV19 and TRBJ1-5; the D call from TCRdb, TRBD1, cannot be confirmed without DNA. The germline gives CDR1 LNHDA, CDR2 SQIVND (reference sequence). This CDR3 comprises 14 residues. CDR3 amino acids: CASSLDRFNQPQHF.

The chain employs TRBV7-3 and TRBJ1-1; TCRdb designates TRBD1, a call that cannot be tested without DNA. CDR1 and CDR2 (germline): SGHTA, FQGTGA. The CDR3 sequence is 19 residues long. CDR3 protein: CASSLTFMDRDCFVIRAFF.

The V gene is TRBV20-1, the J gene TRBJ1-1; TCRdb selects TRBD1, and the lack of DNA leaves this call unchecked. CDR1 is DFQATT, CDR2 SNEGSKA, per germline (reference sequence). This CDR3 comprises 13 residues. CDR3 region: CSARDHQQPQAFF.

V gene TRBV20-1 combines with J gene TRBJ2-7; as DNA is missing, the TRBD2 call by TCRdb cannot be tested. This CDR3 is 14 amino acids long. CDR1 and CDR2 from the germline V gene are DFQATT and SNEGSKA (reference sequence). CDR3 residues: CSARQGLTSYEQYF.

This chain joins TRBV25-1 and TRBJ1-1; TCRdb calls TRBD1, which cannot be checked without DNA. This CDR3 comprises 11 residues. Germline V CDR1 and CDR2: MGHDK, SYGVNS. The CDR3 loop reads CATLRGSEAFF.

This rearrangement joins TRBV4-1 to TRBJ2-1. Germline lookup yields CDR1 MGHRA and CDR2 YSYEKL. The CDR3 is 13 residues long. CDR3 protein: CASSQVSRNEQFF.

This chain joins TRBV28 and TRBJ2-7; no DNA is available, so the TRBD1 call from TCRdb remains unchecked. Germline lookup yields CDR1 MDHEN and CDR2 SYDVKM. This CDR3 contains 16 residues. The CDR3 here is CASSPPQGGVAYEQYF.

The rearrangement joins TRBV7-9 to TRBJ2-7; TCRdb's assignment of TRBD1 cannot be checked, as there is no DNA. Germline V lookup: CDR1 SEHNR, CDR2 FQNEAQ (reference sequence). The length of the CDR3 is 14 residues. The CDR3 region is CASSPTDYSYEQYF.

This CDR3 is CASSQVGTRYNEQFF. The V call is TRBV4-2, the J call TRBJ2-1; TCRdb proposes TRBD1, but this gene call is untestable without DNA. The CDR3 length is 15 residues. Germline V gives CDR1 LGHNA, CDR2 YNFKEQ.

CDR3 protein: CASSLTREGIYNEQFF. The V gene is TRBV7-9, the J gene TRBJ2-1; as DNA is missing, the TRBD2 call by TCRdb cannot be tested. The CDR3 loop spans 16 amino acids. Germline lookup yields CDR1 SEHNR and CDR2 FQNEAQ (reference sequence).

This rearrangement joins TRBV2 to TRBJ2-7; TCRdb's D call, TRBD1, is unchecked because there is no DNA. This CDR3 spans 14 amino acids. CDR1 and CDR2 (germline): SNHLY, FYNNEI. The CDR3 region is CASSEKTVTYEQYF.

The chain has TRBV4-1 and TRBJ1-1; TCRdb gives TRBD1 as the D gene, but with no DNA this cannot be confirmed. Germline CDR1 and CDR2: MGHRA and YSYEKL. The CDR3 consists of 14 residues. The CDR3 loop reads CASSLGPGSSEAFF.

The rearrangement links TRBV21-1 to TRBJ2-1; without DNA, the TCRdb call of TRBD1 cannot be checked. TRBV21-1 is classified as a pseudogene. The CDR3 is made up of 16 amino acids. CDR3 amino acids: CASSKVGQGSNAEQFF.

The rearrangement joins TRBV12-3 or TRBV12-4 to TRBJ2-7; TCRdb selects TRBD1, and the lack of DNA leaves this call unchecked. CDR3 size: 15 residues. This chain's CDR3 is CASSLTGQVPYEQYF.